These 3 T cell receptor beta chains share one sample of origin, sequenced in a study of CD4+ T cells in melanoma. Produced via immunoSEQ multiplex PCR; TCRdb's table is partial and in-frame only. The sample includes tens of thousands of clones, roughly 69% of them seen just once. The sample taken for sequencing was tumor tissue. Source of these receptors: a human donor with melanoma.

This chain connects TRBV4-3 to TRBJ1-2, with TRBD1 matching 7 bases. Germline CDR1 reads LGHNA; CDR2 reads YSLEER. This CDR3 comprises 19 residues. After removal of 4 bases from V and 8 bases from J, the junction contained 25 bases not matched to a gene. As DNA, the CDR3 is TGCGCCAGCAGCCGAAACCGTAAGGGGCAATATTTAGGGGGCCGGGGCTACACCTTC. It yields the protein CASSRNRKGQYLGGRGYTF.

The V call is TRBV4-3, the J call TRBJ2-7, with D uncertain. This CDR3 contains 13 residues. The V end was cut by 0 bases, the J end by 3 bases, with 6 bases between. Germline V gives CDR1 LGHNA, CDR2 YSLEER. CDR3 sequence (DNA): TGCGCCAGCAGCCAAGAGCTGTTCTACGAGCAGTACTTC. Translated: CASSQELFYEQYF.

The genes are TRBV13 and TRBJ2-1; 13 bases are a match to TRBD2. J gave up 8 bases and V 4 bases, and 5 bases lay outside the gene matches. Germline CDR1 and CDR2: PRHDT and FYEKMQ (reference sequence). This CDR3 spans 15 amino acids. CDR3 residues: CASSSGLAGTYEQFF. CDR3 in DNA: TGTGCCAGCAGCTCGGGACTAGCGGGGACGTATGAGCAGTTCTTC.